The T cell receptor (beta chain) under discussion was sequenced for a study of blood T cell repertoires in COVID-19. This table comes from immunoSEQ multiplex PCR, and its TCRdb copy is limited to in-frame clones, with some not included. This table holds about 190,000 clones, under 85% found once. V lost 4 bases, J lost 1 base, and 14 bases lay in between. The CDR3 length is 16 residues. CDR1 MGHRA and CDR2 YSYEKL come from the germline V gene. Sequencing was performed on peripheral blood. The chain couples TRBV4-1 to TRBJ1-5; possibly TRBD1 for D (6 bases). The TCR comes from a woman aged 35 to 49 with acute or convalescent COVID-19. In DNA form, the CDR3 reads TGCGCCAGCAGCCCCGGACAGTTTAGAAGCAATCAGCCCCAGCATTTT. It is translated as CASSPGQFRSNQPQHF.